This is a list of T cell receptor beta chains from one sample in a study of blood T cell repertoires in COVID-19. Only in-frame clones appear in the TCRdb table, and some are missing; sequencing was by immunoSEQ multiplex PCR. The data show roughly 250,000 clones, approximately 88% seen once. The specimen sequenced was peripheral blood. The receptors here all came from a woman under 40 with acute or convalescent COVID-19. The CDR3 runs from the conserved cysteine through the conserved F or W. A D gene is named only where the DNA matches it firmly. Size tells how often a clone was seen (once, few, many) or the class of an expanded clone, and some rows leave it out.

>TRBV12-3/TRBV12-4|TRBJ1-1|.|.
TGTGCCAGCACCTCGTATGTTACTGAAGCTTTCTTT
CASTSYVTEAFF
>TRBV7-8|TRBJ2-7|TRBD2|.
TGTGCCAGCAGCTTAGGGGGAGGGTCCCTCTACGAGCAGTACTTC
CASSLGGGSLYEQYF
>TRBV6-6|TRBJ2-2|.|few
TGTGCCAGCAGCTCAAACAGGGCTGCCGCCGGGGAGCTGTTTTTT
CASSSNRAAAGELFF
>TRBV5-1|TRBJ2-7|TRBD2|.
TGCGCCAGCAGCTTGTCGGCGGGAGGGCCGGGCGAGCAGTACTTC
CASSLSAGGPGEQYF
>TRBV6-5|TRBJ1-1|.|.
TGTGCCAGCAGTTACATTCCAGGCCCGTGGACTGAAGCTTTCTTT
CASSYIPGPWTEAFF
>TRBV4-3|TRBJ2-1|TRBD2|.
TGCGCCAGCAGCCAGGACCGGACTAGCCGCGAGCAGTTCTTC
CASSQDRTSREQFF
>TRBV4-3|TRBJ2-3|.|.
TGCGCCAGCAGCCCGCCAGCCCCGTCGATCGAGGGAGATAGCACAGATACGCAGTATTTT
CASSPPAPSIEGDSTDTQYF
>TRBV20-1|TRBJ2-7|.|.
TGCAGTGCTAGAGGCGGCTACGAGCAGTACTTC
CSARGGYEQYF
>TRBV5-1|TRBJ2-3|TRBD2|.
TGCGCCAGCAGCTTAGCTAGCGGAGCTGCGGGGAATACGCAGTATTTT
CASSLASGAAGNTQYF
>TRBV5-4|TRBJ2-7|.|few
TGTGCCAGCAGCTCGGAACCTAGCGACCGCGAGCAGTACTTC
CASSSEPSDREQYF
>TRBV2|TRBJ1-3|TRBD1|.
TGTGCCAGCAGGGAGGACAGGGCTGCAGGAAACACCATATATTTT
CASREDRAAGNTIYF
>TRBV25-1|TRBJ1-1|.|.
TGTGCCAGCAGTGAATTTACCAAGGGGGCTTTCTTT
CASSEFTKGAFF
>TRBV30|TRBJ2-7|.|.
TGTGCCTGGAGTGTACTAGTAATCCACGAGCAGTACTTC
CAWSVLVIHEQYF
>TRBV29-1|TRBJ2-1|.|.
TGCAGCGTTGAAGGATCGGAGGGCGGTCTTAATGAGCAGTTCTTC
CSVEGSEGGLNEQFF
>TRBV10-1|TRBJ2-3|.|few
TGCGCCAGCAAGGAGGGGCCAGATACGCAGTATTTT
CASKEGPDTQYF
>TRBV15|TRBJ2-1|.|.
TGTGCCACCAGCCCCGGGACCTACAATGAGCAGTTCTTC
CATSPGTYNEQFF
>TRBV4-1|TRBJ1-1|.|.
TGCGCCAGCAGCCAAGACCGGAGTGGACAGAGGAACACTGAAGCTTTCTTT
CASSQDRSGQRNTEAFF
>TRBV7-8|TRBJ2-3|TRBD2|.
TGTGCCAGCAGCTTGACTAGCGGCCTCACAGATACGCAGTATTTT
CASSLTSGLTDTQYF
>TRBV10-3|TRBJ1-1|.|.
TGTGCCATCAGCCAGGGGAACACTGAAGCTTTCTTT
CAISQGNTEAFF
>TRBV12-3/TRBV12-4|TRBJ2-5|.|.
TGTGCCAGCATGCGAGAGACCCAGTACTTC
CASMRETQYF
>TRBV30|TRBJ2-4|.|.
TGTGCCTGGAGTCCGAGGGAACACCTAGCCAAAAACATTCAGTACTTC
CAWSPREHLAKNIQYF
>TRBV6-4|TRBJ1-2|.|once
TGTGCCAGCAGTGACTCGTTTAACAGCGGGTCCTCAAGCCAATACACCTTC
CASSDSFNSGSSSQYTF
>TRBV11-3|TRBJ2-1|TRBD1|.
TGTGCCAGCAGCCAACGCCGGGACAGGGTTGAGCAGTTCTTC
CASSQRRDRVEQFF
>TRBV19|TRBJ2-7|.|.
TGTGCCAGTAGTCAAGAGGGCAGGTCCTACGAGCAGTACTTC
CASSQEGRSYEQYF
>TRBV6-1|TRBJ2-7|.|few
TGTGCCAGCAGTGAAAATTTCGGTGGGGGGGAGCAGTACTTC
CASSENFGGGEQYF
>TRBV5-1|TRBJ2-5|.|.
TGCGCCAGCAGCGCCGTCCCGGGGTGGCAAGAGACCCAGTACTTC
CASSAVPGWQETQYF
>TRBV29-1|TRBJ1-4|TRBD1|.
TGCAGCGTAGGGACAGGGGGTAATCTGTTTTTT
CSVGTGGNLFF
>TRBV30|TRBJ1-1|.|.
TGTGCCTGGTCCAGGGAGAACACTGAAGCTTTCTTT
CAWSRENTEAFF
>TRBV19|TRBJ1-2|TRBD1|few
TGTGCCAGTAGTATAGATACAGGGGCCGCGCGTGGCTACACCTTC
CASSIDTGAARGYTF
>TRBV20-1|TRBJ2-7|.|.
TGCAGAAAACTAGATCCCTACGAGCAGTACTTC
CRKLDPYEQYF
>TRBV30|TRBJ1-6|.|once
TGTGCCTGGAGTGTAGGGGGGGGTTCACCCCTCCACTTT
CAWSVGGGSPLHF
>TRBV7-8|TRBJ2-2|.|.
TGTGCCAGCAGCCCACTTCTACGGGGGTACACCGGGGAGCTGTTTTTT
CASSPLLRGYTGELFF
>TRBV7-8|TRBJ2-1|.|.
TGTGCCAGCAGCCCGGACTCGTATAGCAGTGAGCAGTTCTTC
CASSPDSYSSEQFF
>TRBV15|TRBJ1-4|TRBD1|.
TGTGCCACCAGCATCCCGGGACAGGGCTTTAATGAAAAACTGTTTTTT
CATSIPGQGFNEKLFF
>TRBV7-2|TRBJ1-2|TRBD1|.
TGTGCCAGCAGCTTTGGACAGGGGAGGTTCGGCTACACCTTC
CASSFGQGRFGYTF
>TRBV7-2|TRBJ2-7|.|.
TGTGCCAGCAGCTTAGAGGTGGTCCGGGACTACGAGCAGTACTTC
CASSLEVVRDYEQYF
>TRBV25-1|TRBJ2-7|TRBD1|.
TGTGCCAGCAGTGAATCCCGGACAGGGATCTACGAGCAGTACTTC
CASSESRTGIYEQYF
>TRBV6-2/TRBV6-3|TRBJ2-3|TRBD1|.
TGTGCCAGCAGTTACGGACAGGGTTGGACAGATACGCAGTATTTT
CASSYGQGWTDTQYF
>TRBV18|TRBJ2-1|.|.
TGTGCCAGCTCACCAGAGCGGGCCTCCTACAATGAGCAGTTCTTC
CASSPERASYNEQFF
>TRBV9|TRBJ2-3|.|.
TGTGCCAGCAGCGTAGGAGGGGATACGCAGTATTTT
CASSVGGDTQYF
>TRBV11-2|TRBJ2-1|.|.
TGTGCCAGCAGCTTAGCGGGAGCGGGCAATGAGCAGTTCTTC
CASSLAGAGNEQFF
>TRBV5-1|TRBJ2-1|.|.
TGCGCCAGCAGCTTGGGTCTAGCCGTCTACAATGAGCAGTTCTTC
CASSLGLAVYNEQFF
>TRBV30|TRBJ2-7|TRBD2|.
TGTGCCTGCGGGACTAGCGGAGGGGCCTACGAGCAGTACTTC
CACGTSGGAYEQYF
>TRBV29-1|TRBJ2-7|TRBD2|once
TGCAGCGTTGAGGTAGCGGGGAGAACGATCTACGAGCAGTACTTC
CSVEVAGRTIYEQYF
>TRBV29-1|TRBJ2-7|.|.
TGCAGCGTAGGACAGACCAACTACGAGCAGTACTTC
CSVGQTNYEQYF
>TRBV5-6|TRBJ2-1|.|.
TGTGCCAGCAGTTCGGGGAACCATGAGCAGTTCTTC
CASSSGNHEQFF
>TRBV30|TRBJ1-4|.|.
TGTGCCACTCGGACATTTCTCGATAATGAAAAACTGTTTTTT
CATRTFLDNEKLFF